These 28 T cell receptor beta chains originate from one sample sequenced in a study of cytomegalovirus exposure and HLA in healthy donors. Sequenced by immunoSEQ multiplex PCR; TCRdb stores in-frame clones only, minus some. The sample records some 76,000 clones, approximately 95% being singletons. Sequenced material: PBMCs. These receptors were taken from a woman between 18 and 29 years old in good health and CMV-seronegative.

The V and J genes are TRBV29-1 and TRBJ1-1, with a possible D match to TRBD1 (5 bases). Trimming left V 8 bases short and J 8 bases short, with 18 bases between. This CDR3 spans 12 amino acids. CDR1 is SQVTM, CDR2 ANQGSEA, per germline. The CDR3 is CSTKAPGEEAFF. CDR3 DNA: TGCAGCACGAAAGCGCCGGGGGAGGAAGCTTTCTTT.

This chain links TRBV2 with TRBJ2-5, with 10 bases fitting TRBD2. The germline V gene has CDR1 SNHLY and CDR2 FYNNEI. The CDR3 contains 15 residues. Trimming removed 5 bases from V and 2 bases from J; junction bases left unmatched: 5. DNA for the CDR3: TGTGCCAGCAGTATCGTACTAGCGGGGCAAGAGACCCAGTACTTC. This gives the protein CASSIVLAGQETQYF.

The chain has TRBV5-6 and TRBJ1-3; D not resolved. Per germline, CDR1 SGHDT and CDR2 YYEEEE. The CDR3 length is 11 residues. Trimming stripped 5 bases from V and 8 bases from J, with 8 bases between. For the CDR3, the DNA is TGTGCCAGCAGAAGCGGCGACACCATATATTTT. Its protein product is CASRSGDTIYF.

This rearrangement joins TRBV2 to TRBJ2-6, with D maybe TRBD2 (5 bases). The germline gives CDR1 SNHLY, CDR2 FYNNEI. The V end lost 0 bases, the J end lost 0 bases, and 21 bases lay between the germline ends. The CDR3 sequence is 21 residues long. CDR3 sequence reads: CASSEAGAYTGYLSGANVLTF. CDR3 DNA: TGTGCCAGCAGTGAAGCGGGTGCCTACACGGGGTACCTCTCTGGGGCCAACGTCCTGACTTTC.

CDR3 sequence: CAWDRDFYEQYF. The CDR3 DNA reads TGTGCCTGGGATAGGGACTTCTACGAGCAGTACTTC. This chain connects TRBV30 to TRBJ2-7, with D possibly being TRBD2 (6 bases). In germline, CDR1 is GTSNPN, CDR2 SVGIG (reference sequence). V was pared by 5 bases and J by 3 bases, with 11 bases between. The CDR3 has 12 amino acids.

J is TRBJ2-2 and V is TRBV13; no clear D. The V gene's germline CDR1 is PRHDT and CDR2 FYEKMQ (reference sequence). This CDR3 contains 14 residues. V was clipped by 5 bases and J by 6 bases, with 13 bases between them. CDR3 bases: TGTGCCAGCAGCCCCGCGGCACGACCCGGGGAGCTGTTTTTT. This codes for CASSPAARPGELFF.

The chain has TRBV27 and TRBJ2-5; 10 nucleotides match TRBD1. Germline V gene sequence: CDR1 MNHEY, CDR2 SMNVEV (reference sequence). CDR3 size: 16 residues. The J segment lost 1 base and the V segment lost 3 bases, leaving 5 bases of the junction unmatched. The CDR3 DNA sequence: TGTGCCAGCAGTTTGGCGGGACAGGGGACCCAAGAGACCCAGTACTTC. Encoded protein: CASSLAGQGTQETQYF.

The table lists this clone with a count of one. The chain combines TRBV5-6 with TRBJ2-1; TRBD2 matches 12 bases. CDR1 is SGHDT and CDR2 is YYEEEE in the germline V gene. The CDR3 is 16 amino acids. The V segment lost 2 bases and the J segment 8 bases; nucleotides outside the gene matches: 8. The chain's CDR3 is CASSFTSGRRLYEQFF. The CDR3 DNA follows: TGTGCCAGCAGCTTCACTAGCGGGAGGAGGCTATATGAGCAGTTCTTC.

The rearrangement joins TRBV4-3 to TRBJ1-2; the match to TRBD1 covers 9 bases. Germline lookup yields CDR1 LGHNA and CDR2 YSLEER. V was clipped by 1 base and J by 8 bases; unmatched bases: 11. The CDR3 runs 16 residues. The CDR3 region is CASSQGDRGSVGGYTF. Here the CDR3 DNA reads TGCGCCAGCAGCCAAGGAGACAGGGGGTCGGTAGGGGGCTACACCTTC.

J is TRBJ1-2 and V is TRBV11-2; D possibly corresponds to TRBD1 (5 bases). CDR3 size: 16 residues. CDR1 and CDR2 (germline): SGHAT, FQNNGV. Trimming removed 0 bases from V and 4 bases from J, with 15 bases in between. Here the CDR3 reads CASSLENVGRIYGYTF. The CDR3 DNA follows: TGTGCCAGCAGCTTAGAAAATGTGGGGCGTATCTATGGCTACACCTTC.

The chain carries TRBV11-2 and TRBJ2-7; possible D gene TRBD2, 5 bases. This CDR3 has 11 amino acids. CDR1 and CDR2 (germline): SGHAT, FQNNGV. V lost 7 bases to trimming and J lost 7 bases, with 11 bases between them. The CDR3 loop is CASTQTGEQYF. CDR3 DNA sequence: TGTGCCAGCACCCAGACGGGGGAGCAGTACTTC.

This clone occurred a few times. This rearrangement joins TRBV29-1 to TRBJ1-2; D is uncertain. This CDR3 is 11 amino acids long. Germline assignment: CDR1 SQVTM and CDR2 ANQGSEA. Deletions cut 7 bases from V and 7 bases from J, with 13 bases between. This chain's CDR3 is CSGLLSAGYTF. CDR3 nucleotides: TGCAGCGGGCTGCTCAGTGCTGGCTACACCTTC.

The J gene is TRBJ1-1, the V gene TRBV4-2; D possibly corresponds to TRBD1 (6 bases). CDR1 and CDR2 (germline): LGHNA, YNFKEQ. Trimming stripped 1 base from V and 6 bases from J, with 15 bases between. The CDR3 is made up of 15 amino acids. The CDR3, as DNA: TGTGCCAGCAGCCAAGGGGAGGGGGAGAGCGCTGAAGCTTTCTTT. It specifies CASSQGEGESAEAFF.

The chain uses TRBV7-8 and TRBJ1-3; no definite D call. CDR1 and CDR2 (germline): SGHVS, FQNEAQ. V was pared by 4 bases and J by 0 bases, with 7 bases between. CDR3 length: 14 residues. CDR3 amino acids: CASSSYTSGNTIYF. The CDR3 DNA reads TGTGCCAGCAGCTCCTATACCTCTGGAAACACCATATATTTT. Using reference TRBV7-8 and TRBJ1-3 for the parts outside the CDR3, the full variable domain is GAGVSQSPRYKVAKRGQDVALRCDPISGHVSLFWYQQALGQGPEFLTYFQNEAQLDKSGLPSDRFFAERPEGSVSTLKIQRTQQEDSAVYLCASSSYTSGNTIYFGEGSWLTVV.

The chain combines TRBV30 with TRBJ1-4; 8 bases fit TRBD1. In germline, CDR1 is GTSNPN, CDR2 SVGIG (reference sequence). The CDR3 totals 15 residues. The ends lost 1 base at V and 6 bases at J; junction bases unmatched: 7. CDR3 amino acids: CAWSGQGAHYEKLFF. The CDR3 coding sequence is TGTGCCTGGAGTGGCCAGGGGGCGCATTATGAAAAACTGTTTTTT.

The V gene is TRBV7-6, the J gene TRBJ2-2; a weak D match, TRBD2 (6 bases). The germline CDR1 and CDR2 sequences are SGHVS and FNYEAQ. Trimming cost V 1 base and J 0 bases, with 9 bases left between them. The CDR3 runs 16 residues. For the CDR3, the DNA is TGTGCCAGCAGCTTAGGATGGGGGGCGAACACCGGGGAGCTGTTTTTT. This translates into CASSLGWGANTGELFF.

V usage is TRBV13 and J usage is TRBJ2-3; the match to TRBD1 covers 8 bases. The CDR3 is 14 residues long. The germline gives CDR1 PRHDT, CDR2 FYEKMQ (reference sequence). The J segment lost 5 bases and the V segment lost 4 bases, leaving 5 bases of the junction unmatched. The CDR3 DNA reads as TGTGCCAGCAGCTCCCGACAGGGGAAAGATACGCAGTATTTT. Its translation is CASSSRQGKDTQYF.

The V gene is TRBV2, the J gene TRBJ1-3; no clear D. The CDR3 loop spans 15 amino acids. CDR1 is SNHLY and CDR2 is FYNNEI in the germline V gene. The V end lost 7 bases, the J end lost 2 bases, and 15 bases lay between the germline ends. The CDR3, as DNA: TGTGCCAGCACCCCCTCCGGGGTACCTGGAAACACCATATATTTT. Translating it yields CASTPSGVPGNTIYF.

The chain recombines TRBV2 with TRBJ1-5; D may be TRBD1 (6 bases). Germline V gene data show CDR1 as SNHLY and CDR2 as FYNNEI. Trimming stripped 2 bases from V and 5 bases from J, with 10 bases between. This CDR3 spans 14 amino acids. This CDR3 reads CASSEQGSDQPQHF. The CDR3 DNA sequence: TGTGCCAGCAGTGAACAGGGGTCAGATCAGCCCCAGCATTTT.

The J gene is TRBJ2-7, the V gene TRBV4-1; D not certain. Germline loops: CDR1 MGHRA, CDR2 YSYEKL. Trimming pared 3 bases from V and 0 bases from J, leaving 9 bases between. The CDR3 is made up of 14 amino acids. The CDR3 spells CASSQLSSSYEQYF. DNA of the CDR3: TGCGCCAGCAGCCAGCTCTCTAGCTCCTACGAGCAGTACTTC.

This chain joins TRBV30 and TRBJ2-7, with D possibly matching TRBD2 (7 bases). CDR1 and CDR2 (germline): GTSNPN, SVGIG (reference sequence). V lost 2 bases to trimming and J lost 3 bases, with 17 bases between them. The CDR3 runs to 15 residues. The CDR3 DNA sequence: TGTGCCTGGAGTCCCCGGGGAGGGGGGTACTACGAGCAGTACTTC. Amino acid sequence: CAWSPRGGGYYEQYF.

The rearrangement joins TRBV2 to TRBJ2-1; the D gene is possibly TRBD2 (5 bases). CDR3 length equals 14 residues. Per the germline V gene, CDR1 is SNHLY and CDR2 is FYNNEI. Trimming took off 6 bases at V and 4 bases at J, with 13 bases between the two ends. This chain's CDR3 is CASRSSPDYNEQFF. As DNA, the CDR3 is TGTGCCAGCAGATCTAGCCCTGATTACAATGAGCAGTTCTTC.

This clone appeared once. This chain links TRBV9 with TRBJ2-5; TRBD1 aligns across 7 bases. Germline assignment: CDR1 SGDLS and CDR2 YYNGEE. V lost 0 bases, J lost 4 bases, and 9 bases stayed unmatched. The CDR3 is 16 amino acids. The CDR3 reads CASSVVGRGNRETQYF. In nucleotides, the CDR3 is TGTGCCAGCAGCGTAGTGGGCAGGGGGAATCGAGAGACCCAGTACTTC.

The chain has TRBV7-2 and TRBJ1-5, with a possible D match to TRBD1 (6 bases). V lost 5 bases and J 7 bases, leaving 15 bases between the germline ends. Per the germline V gene, CDR1 is SGHTA and CDR2 is FQGNSA. CDR3 size: 14 residues. The CDR3 region is CASSPQGQRQPQHF. CDR3 DNA sequence: TGTGCCAGCAGCCCCCAGGGGCAGCGACAGCCCCAGCATTTT.

The chain is built from TRBV4-3 and TRBJ2-7, with 9 bases matching TRBD1. Trimming removed 3 bases from V and 9 bases from J; junction bases left unmatched: 6. The CDR3 loop spans 13 amino acids. Germline CDR1 and CDR2: LGHNA and YSLEER. This CDR3 reads CASSQLTGGVQYF. The CDR3 region has the DNA TGCGCCAGCAGCCAGCTAACAGGGGGCGTGCAGTACTTC.

The chain employs TRBV29-1 and TRBJ2-7, with TRBD1 matching over 9 bases. The J segment lost 5 bases and the V segment lost 6 bases, leaving 5 bases of the junction unmatched. Germline V lookup: CDR1 SQVTM, CDR2 ANQGSEA. This CDR3 contains 12 residues. In DNA form, the CDR3 reads TGCAGCGTGGGACAGGGAGATCACGAGCAGTACTTC. It yields the protein CSVGQGDHEQYF.

This clone has only one observation. The chain combines TRBV7-9 with TRBJ2-7; TRBD1 is a possible D gene (5 bases). Germline V gives CDR1 SEHNR, CDR2 FQNEAQ (reference sequence). With 1 base removed from V and 2 bases from J, the gap between germline ends came to 12 bases. The CDR3 covers 15 residues. This CDR3 is CASSLGNRFTYEQYF. CDR3 nucleotide sequence: TGTGCCAGCAGCTTAGGAAACAGGTTTACCTACGAGCAGTACTTC.

V is TRBV15 and J is TRBJ1-5; weak D call: TRBD1 (5 bases). Germline V gives CDR1 LNHNV, CDR2 YYDKDF (reference sequence). This CDR3 has 17 residues. The ends were cut back, 0 bases at V and 1 base at J, with 13 bases in the middle. The CDR3 reads CATSRDIGDWSNQPQHF. Here the CDR3 DNA reads TGTGCCACCAGCAGAGATATTGGGGACTGGAGCAATCAGCCCCAGCATTTT.